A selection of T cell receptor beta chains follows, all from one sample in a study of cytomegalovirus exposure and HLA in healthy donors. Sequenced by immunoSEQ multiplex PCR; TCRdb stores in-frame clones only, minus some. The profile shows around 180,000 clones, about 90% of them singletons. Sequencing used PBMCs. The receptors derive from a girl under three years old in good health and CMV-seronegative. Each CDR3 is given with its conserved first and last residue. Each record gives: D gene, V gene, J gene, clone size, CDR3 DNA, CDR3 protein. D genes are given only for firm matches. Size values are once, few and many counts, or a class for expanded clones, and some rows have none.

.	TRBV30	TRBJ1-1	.	TGTGCCTGGAGACCTAGGGAGACGAACACTGAAGCTTTCTTT	CAWRPRETNTEAFF
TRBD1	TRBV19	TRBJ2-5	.	TGTGCCAGTAGTATAGCAGGGGGCTACGAGACCCAGTACTTC	CASSIAGGYETQYF
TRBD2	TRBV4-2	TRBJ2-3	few	TGTGCCAGTCGCCTAGCGGGCCCAAGCACAGATACGCAGTATTTT	CASRLAGPSTDTQYF
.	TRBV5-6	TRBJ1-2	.	TGTGCCAGCAGCCACGTAGGAGGGAATGGCTACACCTTC	CASSHVGGNGYTF
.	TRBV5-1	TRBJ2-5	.	TGCGCCAGCAGTCCCGGGACAGGGGGCCGACTAGCGGGAGCGGGCCAAGAGACCCAGTACTTC	CASSPGTGGRLAGAGQETQYF
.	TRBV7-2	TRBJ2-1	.	TGTGCCAGCAGCTTATGGTTTAGCGGAAACAATGAGCAGTTCTTC	CASSLWFSGNNEQFF
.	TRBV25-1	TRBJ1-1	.	TGTGCCAGCAGTGGAGGTGGCACTGAAGCTTTCTTT	CASSGGGTEAFF
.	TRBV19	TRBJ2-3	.	TGTGCCAGTACCCGGGGGTACTTTGGAGATACGCAGTATTTT	CASTRGYFGDTQYF
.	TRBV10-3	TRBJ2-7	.	TGTGCCATCACCCCGGGGAGCTACGAGCAGTACTTC	CAITPGSYEQYF
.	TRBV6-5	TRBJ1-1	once	TGTGCCAGCAGTTGTGGGCAGCCTGAAGCTTTCTTT	CASSCGQPEAFF
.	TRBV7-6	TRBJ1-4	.	TGTGCCAGCAGCTTAGCGGAGGAGGCAGCGATTGAAAAACTGTTTTTT	CASSLAEEAAIEKLFF
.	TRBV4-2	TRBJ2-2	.	TGTGCCAGCAGCCAGGACAGACCAGCGAACACCGGGGAGCTGTTTTTT	CASSQDRPANTGELFF
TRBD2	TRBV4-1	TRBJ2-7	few	TGCGCCAGCAGCCTCGGGACTAGCCTCTACGAGCAGTACTTC	CASSLGTSLYEQYF
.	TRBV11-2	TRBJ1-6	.	TGTGCCAGCAGCTCAAACGAAACAGCCTATAATTCACCCCTCCACTTT	CASSSNETAYNSPLHF
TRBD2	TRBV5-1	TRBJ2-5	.	TGCGCCAGCAAGACTGCCGCGGGGGGAGAGACCCAGTACTTC	CASKTAAGGETQYF
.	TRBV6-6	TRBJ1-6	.	TGTGCCAGCATTTCGGGGTTATGGAATTCACCCCTCCACTTT	CASISGLWNSPLHF
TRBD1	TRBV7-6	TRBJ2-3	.	TGTGCCAGCAGTTGGACAGGGAAACCCACAGATACGCAGTATTTT	CASSWTGKPTDTQYF
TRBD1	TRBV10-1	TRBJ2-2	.	TGCGCCAGCAGTGACCGGGGACAGCAGACCGGGGAGCTGTTTTTT	CASSDRGQQTGELFF
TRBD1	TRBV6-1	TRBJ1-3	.	TGTGCCAGCAGTGTCATGACAGGGTCTGGAAACACCATATATTTT	CASSVMTGSGNTIYF
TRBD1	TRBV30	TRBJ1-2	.	TGTGCCTGGAGCCCCACCGGGACAGGGGATGGCTACACCTTC	CAWSPTGTGDGYTF
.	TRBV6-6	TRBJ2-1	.	TGTGCCAGGAAAAAAAGGGGTGAGCAGTTCTTC	CARKKRGEQFF
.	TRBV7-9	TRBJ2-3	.	TGTGCCAGCAGCTTTGCAGGGGTAGGCACAGATACGCAGTATTTT	CASSFAGVGTDTQYF
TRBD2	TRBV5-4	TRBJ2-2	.	TGTGCCAGCAGATTGGGACTAGCGGGAACCGGGGAGCTGTTTTTT	CASRLGLAGTGELFF
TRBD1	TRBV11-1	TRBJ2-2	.	TGTGCCAGCAGCTTAGCGCCGAACAGGGGGATTAACACCGGGGAGCTGTTTTTT	CASSLAPNRGINTGELFF
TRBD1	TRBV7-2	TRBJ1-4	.	TGTGCCAGCAGCTCAGACAGGGGGAGGGAAAAACTGTTTTTT	CASSSDRGREKLFF
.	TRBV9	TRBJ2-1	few	TGTGCCAGCAGCGTAGCCCACAGACCTTACAATGAGCAGTTCTTC	CASSVAHRPYNEQFF
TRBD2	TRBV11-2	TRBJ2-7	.	TGTGCCAGCAGCCCCCTAGCGGGGGGGCCTGGGCAGTACTTC	CASSPLAGGPGQYF
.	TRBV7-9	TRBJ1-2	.	TGTGCCAGCAGCTTCGGGGGGAAAGATGGCTACACCTTC	CASSFGGKDGYTF
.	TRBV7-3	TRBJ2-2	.	TGTGCCAGCAGCTTAATGGGGAGACCCGTGACCGGGGAGCTGTTTTTT	CASSLMGRPVTGELFF
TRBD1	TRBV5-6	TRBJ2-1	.	TGTGCCAGCAGCTTCGGGACAGGGGCCAATGAGCAGTTCTTC	CASSFGTGANEQFF
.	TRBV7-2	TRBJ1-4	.	TGTGCCAGCAGCTCTAGTCCCGTAGGGGTAAAACTGTTTTTT	CASSSSPVGVKLFF
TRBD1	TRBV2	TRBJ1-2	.	TGTGCCAGCAGGGGGGACAGGGAACGTGGCTACACCTTC	CASRGDRERGYTF
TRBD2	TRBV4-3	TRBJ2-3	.	TGCGCCAGCAGCCAAGATAGGGTTTGGACTAGCGGGTGGATACCCACAGATACGCAGTATTTT	CASSQDRVWTSGWIPTDTQYF
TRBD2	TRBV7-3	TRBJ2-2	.	TGTGCCAGCAGCCCCGGGGGGGCCCAAGGAACCGGGGAGCTGTTTTTT	CASSPGGAQGTGELFF
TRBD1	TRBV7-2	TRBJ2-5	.	TGTGCCAGCACCATCCATGGACAGGGGAGTGAGGAGACCCAGTACTTC	CASTIHGQGSEETQYF
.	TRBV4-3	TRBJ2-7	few	TGCGCCAGCAGCCACAGTAAGGGGTACGAGCAGTACTTC	CASSHSKGYEQYF
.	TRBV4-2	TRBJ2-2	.	TGTGCCAGCAGCCGGATTAGCGGCACCGGGGAGCTGTTTTTT	CASSRISGTGELFF
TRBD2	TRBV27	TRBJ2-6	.	TGTGCCAGTAGACTAGCGGGGACATCTGGGGCCAACGTCCTGACTTTC	CASRLAGTSGANVLTF
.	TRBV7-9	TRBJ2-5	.	TGTGCCAGCAGCTTAATTATCGCGTCGGAACAGCCACAAGAGACCCAGTACTTC	CASSLIIASEQPQETQYF
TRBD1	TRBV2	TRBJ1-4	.	TGTGCCAGCAGGAAGGGGGCACTAAATGAAAAACTGTTTTTT	CASRKGALNEKLFF
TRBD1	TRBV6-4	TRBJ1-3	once	TGTGCCAGCAGGAACGACAGGGCCTCTGGAAACACCATATATTTT	CASRNDRASGNTIYF